Shown below are 30 T cell receptor beta chains from a single sample sequenced in a study of OX40 agonist ivuxolimab in advanced cancers. Clones were read by immunoSEQ multiplex PCR, and TCRdb kept only the in-frame ones, dropping some. The repertoire includes 65,000 to 70,000 clones, more than 60% of them detected once, and 1.5% to 2% sits in the top ten. The specimen was CD4+ or CD8+ T cells sorted from blood, collected in a trial of the OX40 agonist ivuxolimab. These receptors originate from an adult with an advanced solid tumor such as melanoma, head and neck, liver or kidney cancer.

This rearrangement joins TRBV11-3 to TRBJ1-3, with a weak D call TRBD1 (5 bases). The CDR3 is made up of 14 amino acids. Germline loops: CDR1 SGHNT, CDR2 YENEEA. V lost 3 bases and J 2 bases, leaving 8 bases between the germline ends. CDR3 sequence (DNA): TGTGCCAGCAGCTTCGGGGGTGCTGGAAACACCATATATTTT. Translating it yields CASSFGGAGNTIYF.

CDR3 in amino acids: CASSTETGTYNEQFF. CDR3 nucleotides: TGTGCCAGTAGTACCGAGACAGGAACCTACAATGAGCAGTTCTTC. The V and J genes are TRBV19 and TRBJ2-1, with D possibly matching TRBD1 (6 bases). This CDR3 has 15 amino acids. Trimming left V 4 bases short and J 2 bases short, with 12 bases between. The V gene's germline CDR1 is LNHDA and CDR2 SQIVND (reference sequence). Using reference TRBV19 and TRBJ2-1 for the parts outside the CDR3, the full variable domain is DGGITQSPKYLFRKEGQNVTLSCEQNLNHDAMYWYRQDPGQGLRLIYYSQIVNDFQKGDIAEGYSVSREKKESFPLTVTSAQKNPTAFYLCASSTETGTYNEQFFGPGTRLTVL.

The chain combines TRBV5-1 with TRBJ1-1; D is undetermined. Germline V gene sequence: CDR1 SGHRS, CDR2 YFSETQ. V gave up 1 base and J gave up 1 base, with 8 bases separating them. The CDR3 has 14 residues. CDR3 residues: CASSLNPGNTEAFF. Written as DNA, the CDR3 is TGCGCCAGCAGCTTGAACCCAGGGAACACTGAAGCTTTCTTT.

This chain links TRBV7-3 with TRBJ2-1; TRBD1 agrees at 9 bases. Per germline, CDR1 SGHTA and CDR2 FQGTGA. The CDR3 contains 15 residues. After removal of 5 bases from V and 1 base from J, the junction contained 3 bases not matched to a gene. The CDR3: CASSETGGSYNEQFF. The CDR3 coding sequence is TGTGCCAGCAGCGAGACAGGGGGTTCCTACAATGAGCAGTTCTTC.

This clone has more than one count but fewer than ten. The chain has TRBV10-3 and TRBJ1-1; D call uncertain. The germline V and J ends were trimmed by 6 bases and 1 base, with 12 bases remaining between them. The CDR3 has 14 residues. Germline lookup yields CDR1 ENHRY and CDR2 SYGVKD. DNA of the CDR3: TGTGCCATCAGCCCTGGGATACAGAACACTGAAGCTTTCTTT. Its translation is CAISPGIQNTEAFF.

The chain employs TRBV28 and TRBJ2-7; D is ambiguous. Germline CDR1 and CDR2: MDHEN and SYDVKM. The V end lost 5 bases, the J end lost 3 bases, and 11 bases lay between the germline ends. There are 13 residues in the CDR3. For the CDR3, the DNA is TGTGCCAGCAGTCCGTCTCCGGGCTACGAGCAGTACTTC. Its protein product is CASSPSPGYEQYF.

The chain links TRBV10-3 to TRBJ2-2; 10 nucleotides line up with TRBD2. Germline V gene data show CDR1 as ENHRY and CDR2 as SYGVKD. After removal of 4 bases from V and 2 bases from J, the junction contained 7 bases not matched to a gene. The CDR3 is 17 amino acids. CDR3 coding DNA: TGTGCCATCAGTGTGAGTAGCGGGGGGCCCAACACCGGGGAGCTGTTTTTT. Translating gives CAISVSSGGPNTGELFF.

The V gene is TRBV29-1, the J gene TRBJ1-1; D might be TRBD1 (5 bases). This CDR3 is built from 12 residues. V was pared by 7 bases and J by 6 bases, with 15 bases between. Germline CDR1 is SQVTM and CDR2 is ANQGSEA. The CDR3, as DNA: TGCAGCGCCCGGGGGGATCGCCCTGAAGCTTTCTTT. It yields the protein CSARGDRPEAFF.

The table lists this clone with a count of one. Other DNA sequences from this sample encode an identical CDR3 as well. This chain links TRBV9 with TRBJ2-3; perhaps TRBD2 as D (6 bases). Trimming stripped 0 bases from V and 2 bases from J, with 10 bases between. This CDR3 is 15 amino acids long. Germline lookup yields CDR1 SGDLS and CDR2 YYNGEE. CDR3 sequence: CASSVEGGDTDTQYF. Here the CDR3 DNA reads TGTGCCAGCAGCGTAGAAGGCGGGGACACAGATACGCAGTATTTT.

The chain couples TRBV9 to TRBJ2-6; tentatively, D is TRBD1 (5 bases). V was pared by 3 bases and J by 0 bases, with 13 bases between. The germline V gene encodes CDR1 SGDLS and CDR2 YYNGEE. The CDR3 totals 17 residues. CDR3: CASSERGQSSGANVLTF. CDR3 sequence (DNA): TGTGCCAGCAGCGAGAGAGGACAAAGCTCTGGGGCCAACGTCCTGACTTTC.

The rearrangement joins TRBV4-1 to TRBJ2-7; 8 bases line up with TRBD2. The CDR3 is made up of 18 amino acids. Trimming removed 0 bases from V and 0 bases from J; junction bases left unmatched: 10. CDR1 and CDR2 (germline): MGHRA, YSYEKL. CDR3 region: CASSQDLLADQSSYEQYF. Written as DNA, the CDR3 is TGCGCCAGCAGCCAAGATTTACTAGCGGACCAGAGCTCCTACGAGCAGTACTTC.

This chain connects TRBV10-1 to TRBJ2-5; TRBD1 agrees at 7 bases. V shed 2 bases and J 4 bases; nucleotides not matched to a gene: 1. The length of the CDR3 is 13 residues. Germline lookup yields CDR1 WNHNN and CDR2 SYGVQD (reference sequence). CDR3 coding DNA: TGCGCCAGCAGTGAGAGGGGGCGAGAGACCCAGTACTTC. It yields the protein CASSERGRETQYF.

This sequence joins TRBV19 and TRBJ2-7; 8 nucleotides line up with TRBD2. V was clipped by 5 bases and J by 7 bases; unmatched bases: 7. The CDR3 is made up of 13 amino acids. Per the germline V gene, CDR1 is LNHDA and CDR2 is SQIVND (reference sequence). CDR3 coding DNA: TGTGCCAGTAGTTTGGACGGGAGGGAAGAGCAGTACTTC. Residues: CASSLDGREEQYF.

The chain joins TRBV6-5 to TRBJ1-6; TRBD1 matches at 10 bases. Germline trimming cut 6 bases from V and 7 bases from J; bases unmatched to any gene: 3. The CDR3 totals 14 residues. Germline CDR1 and CDR2: MNHEY and SVGAGI. The CDR3 protein is CASSRDRGNSPLHF. The CDR3 DNA is TGTGCCAGCAGCCGGGACAGGGGAAATTCACCCCTCCACTTT.

The chain recombines TRBV7-6 with TRBJ2-7; 9 bases match TRBD1. The CDR3 spans 16 residues. V was clipped by 5 bases and J by 2 bases; unmatched bases: 10. Germline-derived CDR1 and CDR2 are SGHVS and FNYEAQ. The CDR3 DNA is TGTGCCAGCAGCCAAGGCCCGGGACAGGGCACCTACGAGCAGTACTTC. It encodes CASSQGPGQGTYEQYF.

V usage is TRBV11-2 and J usage is TRBJ2-7; TRBD2 matches 12 bases. V was clipped by 2 bases and J by 4 bases; unmatched bases: 6. From germline, CDR1 is SGHAT and CDR2 FQNNGV. The CDR3 length is 16 residues. The chain's CDR3 is CASSLRELAGGYEQYF. In DNA form, the CDR3 reads TGTGCCAGCAGCTTAAGAGAGCTAGCGGGAGGGTACGAGCAGTACTTC.

Here the CDR3 reads CASSYGGTHSYEQYF. In DNA form, the CDR3 reads TGTGCCAGCAGTTATGGGGGGACCCATTCCTACGAGCAGTACTTC. The chain links TRBV6-5 to TRBJ2-7, with D perhaps TRBD2 (6 bases). The CDR3 length is 15 residues. Germline loops: CDR1 MNHEY, CDR2 SVGAGI. Trimming took off 3 bases at V and 1 base at J, with 13 bases between the two ends.

The genes are TRBV9 and TRBJ2-1; possibly TRBD1 for D (5 bases). The germline V and J ends were trimmed by 2 bases and 0 bases, with 12 bases remaining between them. The germline V gene has CDR1 SGDLS and CDR2 YYNGEE. The CDR3 is 16 residues long. CDR3 sequence (DNA): TGTGCCAGCAGCGTCGGGTCTGACAGCTCCTACAATGAGCAGTTCTTC. This translates into CASSVGSDSSYNEQFF. Variable domain in full (rest from reference TRBV9 and TRBJ2-1): DSGVTQTPKHLITATGQRVTLRCSPRSGDLSVYWYQQSLDQGLQFLIQYYNGEERAKGNILERFSAQQFPDLHSELNLSSLELGDSALYFCASSVGSDSSYNEQFFGPGTRLTVL.

This clone occurred once. The V and J genes are TRBV9 and TRBJ2-1, with 11 bases that match TRBD2. The germline CDR1 and CDR2 sequences are SGDLS and YYNGEE. With V trimmed by 4 bases and J by 2 bases, 5 bases remained unmatched. CDR3 length equals 16 residues. Here the CDR3 reads CASSLTSGVAYNEQFF. The CDR3 nucleotides read TGTGCCAGCAGCCTGACTAGCGGGGTGGCCTACAATGAGCAGTTCTTC.

This clone has only one observation. The chain couples TRBV6-1 to TRBJ1-4; possibly TRBD1 for D (5 bases). The V end was cut by 10 bases, the J end by 0 bases, with 15 bases between. Germline V gene lookup returns CDR1 MNHNS and CDR2 SASEGT. This CDR3 spans 15 amino acids. The CDR3 loop reads CATNLPGATNEKLFF. The CDR3 DNA reads TGTGCCACCAATCTACCGGGGGCAACTAATGAAAAACTGTTTTTT.

This sequence joins TRBV11-3 and TRBJ2-1; D perhaps matches TRBD1 (6 bases). Trimming stripped 7 bases from V and 2 bases from J, with 15 bases between. CDR1 and CDR2 (germline): SGHNT, YENEEA. This CDR3 comprises 15 residues. The CDR3 loop is CASIKDSSPYNEQFF. The CDR3 DNA reads as TGTGCCAGCATCAAGGACAGCTCCCCCTACAATGAGCAGTTCTTC.

This chain uses TRBV15 with TRBJ2-1; TRBD2 agrees at 12 bases. The V and J ends lost 0 bases and 10 bases, in that order; junction bases with no gene match: 7. This CDR3 contains 16 residues. Germline V lookup: CDR1 LNHNV, CDR2 YYDKDF (reference sequence). The CDR3: CATSRDLGLAGNEQFF. The CDR3 coding sequence is TGTGCCACCAGCAGAGACCTAGGACTAGCGGGAAACGAGCAGTTCTTC.

The V call is TRBV28, the J call TRBJ1-6; no firm D call. The CDR3 runs to 15 residues. Trimming removed 4 bases at V and 7 bases at J, with 14 bases between. CDR1 is MDHEN and CDR2 is SYDVKM in the germline V gene. CDR3 coding DNA: TGTGCCAGCAGTTCTTTCACTGGGGTGAATTCACCCCTCCACTTT. Protein product: CASSSFTGVNSPLHF.

The rearrangement links TRBV11-2 to TRBJ1-1; D is perhaps TRBD1 (5 bases). The germline V gene encodes CDR1 SGHAT and CDR2 FQNNGV. V was cut by 4 bases and J by 1 base, with 10 bases left in between. The CDR3 totals 14 residues. The DNA for the CDR3 is TGTGCCAGCAGCTGGGGTGGGGGGAACACTGAAGCTTTCTTT. This codes for CASSWGGGNTEAFF.

This chain joins TRBV5-1 and TRBJ2-5; 7 bases fit TRBD2. V shed 0 bases, J shed 1 base, and the junction held 9 bases outside the gene matches. This CDR3 contains 17 residues. Germline lookup yields CDR1 SGHRS and CDR2 YFSETQ. The CDR3 region is CASSLGFASGAQETQYF. The DNA for the CDR3 is TGCGCCAGCAGCTTGGGGTTTGCTAGCGGAGCCCAAGAGACCCAGTACTTC.

The chain has TRBV18 and TRBJ1-3; the match to TRBD1 covers 8 bases. There are 16 residues in the CDR3. Germline loops: CDR1 KGHSH, CDR2 LQKENI. Trimming took 1 base from V and 4 from J; bases not matched to a gene: 6. The CDR3 is CASSPQQGAGGNTIYF. Written as DNA, the CDR3 is TGTGCCAGCTCACCACAGCAGGGGGCTGGAGGAAACACCATATATTTT.

The chain uses TRBV11-2 and TRBJ2-2; D is perhaps TRBD2 (6 bases). V lost 4 bases, J lost 2 bases, and 11 bases lay in between. The CDR3 spans 15 residues. In germline, CDR1 is SGHAT, CDR2 FQNNGV. CDR3 region: CASSSGGGNTGELFF. CDR3 nucleotides: TGTGCCAGCAGCTCCGGGGGAGGTAACACCGGGGAGCTGTTTTTT.

This clone has a single count. V gene TRBV7-9 combines with J gene TRBJ2-2, with TRBD2 identical over 7 bases. After removal of 4 bases from V and 6 bases from J, the junction contained 8 bases not matched to a gene. There are 15 residues in the CDR3. CDR1 and CDR2 from the germline V gene are SEHNR and FQNEAQ (reference sequence). The CDR3 reads CASSSGRALSGELFF. The CDR3 DNA sequence: TGTGCCAGCAGCTCAGGGAGGGCCCTGTCCGGGGAGCTGTTTTTT.

The chain couples TRBV28 to TRBJ2-7, with TRBD2 identical over 10 bases. The CDR3 is 16 amino acids. Germline-derived CDR1 and CDR2 are MDHEN and SYDVKM. V trimming: 6 bases; J trimming: 2 bases; junction bases outside the gene matches: 10. CDR3 amino acids: CASRTHLAGVAYEQYF. CDR3 coding DNA: TGTGCCAGCAGGACACACCTAGCGGGAGTGGCCTACGAGCAGTACTTC.

The V gene is TRBV19, the J gene TRBJ2-3, with 7 bases that match TRBD1. The germline gives CDR1 LNHDA, CDR2 SQIVND (reference sequence). Unmatched junction bases numbered 10, after V lost 4 bases and J lost 0 bases. The CDR3 length is 17 residues. In DNA form, the CDR3 reads TGTGCCAGTAGTAGAGGGGACAGCAGGAAAAGCACAGATACGCAGTATTTT. It encodes CASSRGDSRKSTDTQYF.